Following are 22 T cell receptor beta chains from one sample sequenced in a study of T cell repertoires in aging, cancer and after chemotherapy. Peripheral blood genomic DNA, not sorted cells or RNA, was the template. TRB rearrangements spanning V, D and J were amplified using mixed TRB-A/B primers. A single record per CDR3 protein comes from TCRdb applying MiXCR to the multiplex PCR reads. Found here are about 17,000 distinct CDR3 sequences, 40% to 55% of them singletons; the top ten hold 8% to 11%. The sample comprised blood. The source of these receptors is a human donor in good health.

The J gene is TRBJ2-6, the V gene TRBV6-5, with TRBD1 identical over 9 bases. The V segment lost 0 bases and the J segment 0 bases; nucleotides outside the gene matches: 3. This CDR3 contains 18 residues. The germline V gene encodes CDR1 MNHEY and CDR2 SVGAGI. In DNA, the CDR3 is TGTGCCAGCAGTTACTCTGGACAGGGGACCTCTGGGGCCAACGTCCTGACTTTC. It yields the protein CASSYSGQGTSGANVLTF.

J is TRBJ2-2 and V is TRBV6-2 or TRBV6-3; 10 positions match TRBD1. The CDR3 covers 17 residues. In germline, CDR1 is MNHEY, CDR2 SVGEGT. The V segment lost 5 bases and the J segment 6 bases; nucleotides outside the gene matches: 12. The CDR3 reads CASSLSDRGVTAGELFF. As DNA, the CDR3 is TGTGCCAGCAGTCTATCGGACAGGGGGGTAACGGCCGGGGAGCTGTTTTTT.

This clonotype has only a few counts. The CDR3 here is CASSSHDRAKRSGANVLTF. The CDR3 nucleotides read TGTGCCAGCAGTTCCCACGACAGGGCCAAACGCTCTGGGGCCAACGTCCTGACTTTC. The chain has TRBV6-6 and TRBJ2-6; 7 bases are shared with TRBD1. Germline lookup yields CDR1 MNHNY and CDR2 SVGAGI (reference sequence). The CDR3 is 19 residues long. Germline trimming cut 4 bases from V and 0 bases from J; bases unmatched to any gene: 12.

V is TRBV29-1 and J is TRBJ1-2, with 8 positions matching TRBD1. Germline CDR1 reads SQVTM; CDR2 reads ANQGSEA. This CDR3 has 13 residues. The junction had 6 bases not matched to a gene; V was cut back by 6 bases and J by 3 bases. CDR3 protein: CSVDRGEDYGYTF. CDR3 in DNA: TGCAGCGTCGACAGGGGTGAAGACTATGGCTACACCTTC.

The V call is TRBV19, the J call TRBJ2-1; 8 nucleotides align to TRBD1. The junction had 7 bases not matched to a gene; V was cut back by 2 bases and J by 4 bases. This CDR3 comprises 16 residues. Germline V gene lookup returns CDR1 LNHDA and CDR2 SQIVND (reference sequence). The CDR3 region has the DNA TGTGCCAGTAGTATATCCGAGACAGGGGATTACAATGAGCAGTTCTTC. Translation: CASSISETGDYNEQFF.

This chain joins TRBV5-1 and TRBJ2-2; the D is unclear. Germline lookup yields CDR1 SGHRS and CDR2 YFSETQ. The CDR3 consists of 16 residues. Trimming stripped 1 base from V and 1 base from J, with 11 bases between. The CDR3 region is CASSLRGGVNTGELFF. In nucleotides, the CDR3 is TGCGCCAGCAGCTTGCGTGGCGGTGTGAACACCGGGGAGCTGTTTTTT.

This CDR3 is CASSFRDFGSPLHF. CDR3 coding DNA: TGTGCCAGCAGTTTCCGGGACTTCGGTTCACCCCTCCACTTT. The rearrangement joins TRBV12-3 or TRBV12-4 to TRBJ1-6, with D possibly being TRBD1 (5 bases). V shed 3 bases and J shed 9 bases, with 12 bases lying between them. The CDR3 extends over 14 amino acids.

The chain carries TRBV18 and TRBJ2-6, with D hard to call. V lost 3 bases and J 3 bases, leaving 6 bases between the germline ends. The germline CDR1 and CDR2 sequences are KGHSH and LQKENI. The CDR3 runs to 14 residues. The CDR3 coding sequence is TGTGCCAGCTCACCTGAGGTTGGGGCCAACGTCCTGACTTTC. It encodes CASSPEVGANVLTF.

The chain has TRBV27 and TRBJ2-1; TRBD2 matches 10 bases. Germline V CDR1 and CDR2: MNHEY, SMNVEV (reference sequence). The CDR3 length is 18 residues. The junction had 18 bases not matched to a gene; V was cut back by 7 bases and J by 6 bases. The CDR3, as DNA: TGTGCCAGCACCGCTAAGATGACAGCGGGAGGGCCTCGCAATGAGCAGTTCTTC. This encodes CASTAKMTAGGPRNEQFF.

The chain carries TRBV18 and TRBJ2-3; a weak D match, TRBD1 (6 bases). V shed 0 bases and J shed 1 base, with 11 bases lying between them. The CDR3 loop spans 16 amino acids. Looked up from germline, CDR1 is KGHSH and CDR2 is LQKENI. CDR3 nucleotides: TGTGCCAGCTCACCACCGTCGCCAGGGGGCACAGATACGCAGTATTTT. This codes for CASSPPSPGGTDTQYF.

The chain is built from TRBV6-2 or TRBV6-3 and TRBJ1-6, with 7 bases identical to TRBD1. This CDR3 is 15 amino acids long. The germline CDR1 and CDR2 sequences are MNHEY and SVGEGT. V lost 0 bases and J lost 10; bases outside the gene matches: 6. The CDR3 is CASSYSWTGGSPLHF. In nucleotides, the CDR3 is TGTGCCAGCAGTTACTCCTGGACAGGAGGGTCACCCCTCCACTTT.

The chain employs TRBV29-1 and TRBJ1-1; D is undetermined. The V end was cut by 0 bases, the J end by 5 bases, with 16 bases between. The CDR3 has 15 amino acids. Germline assignment: CDR1 SQVTM and CDR2 ANQGSEA. The CDR3 is CSVEDYKSGGTEAFF. In DNA form, the CDR3 reads TGCAGCGTTGAAGACTATAAGTCGGGAGGGACTGAAGCTTTCTTT.

The V and J genes are TRBV19 and TRBJ1-1; 7 bases are shared with TRBD1. The CDR3 extends over 14 amino acids. The germline V gene encodes CDR1 LNHDA and CDR2 SQIVND (reference sequence). The junction had 5 bases not matched to a gene; V was cut back by 7 bases and J by 0 bases. This CDR3 is CASTSTGLNTEAFF. DNA of the CDR3: TGTGCCAGTACCTCGACAGGGCTGAACACTGAAGCTTTCTTT.

This clonotype was detected only a few times. As DNA, the CDR3 is TGTGCCAGCACCTCCCCAGGGACTCTACCTGGGGAGCTGTTTTTT. It specifies CASTSPGTLPGELFF. V gene TRBV27 combines with J gene TRBJ2-2; tentative D call: TRBD2 (6 bases). Trimming stripped 7 bases from V and 8 bases from J, with 20 bases between. Germline V CDR1 and CDR2: MNHEY, SMNVEV (reference sequence). The CDR3 covers 15 residues.

This clonotype was counted between two and nine times. The chain employs TRBV19 and TRBJ1-4; 9 bases match TRBD1. The CDR3 spans 14 residues. Germline trimming cut 5 bases from V and 7 bases from J; bases unmatched to any gene: 5. The germline CDR1 and CDR2 sequences are LNHDA and SQIVND (reference sequence). CDR3 region: CASSPGQGSEKLFF. The CDR3 nucleotides are TGTGCCAGTAGTCCTGGACAGGGGAGTGAAAAACTGTTTTTT.

The table lists this clonotype with a few counts. The J gene is TRBJ2-3, the V gene TRBV5-6, with 10 bases matching TRBD1. J lost 0 bases, V lost 0 bases, and 7 bases had no gene match. The length of the CDR3 is 18 residues. Per germline, CDR1 SGHDT and CDR2 YYEEEE. For the CDR3, the DNA is TGTGCCAGCAGCTTGGCCTTCGACAGGGGGCGTAGCACAGATACGCAGTATTTT. Translated: CASSLAFDRGRSTDTQYF.

This clonotype came up a few times. The chain is built from TRBV29-1 and TRBJ1-1; tentatively, D is TRBD1 (6 bases). Germline V gene data show CDR1 as SQVTM and CDR2 as ANQGSEA. Trimming pared 0 bases from V and 1 base from J, leaving 9 bases between. This CDR3 has 14 amino acids. The CDR3 bases are TGCAGCGTTGAAGATTACAGGGCGAACACTGAAGCTTTCTTT. Its protein product is CSVEDYRANTEAFF.

A few counts support this clonotype. Here the CDR3 reads CASSIGPGSTGELFF. The CDR3 DNA reads TGTGCCAGTAGTATAGGTCCGGGGTCCACCGGGGAGCTGTTTTTT. The chain combines TRBV19 with TRBJ2-2, with D maybe TRBD2 (5 bases). The V end was cut by 1 base, the J end by 4 bases, with 10 bases between. The V gene's germline CDR1 is LNHDA and CDR2 SQIVND (reference sequence). CDR3 length equals 15 residues.

This chain connects TRBV12-3 or TRBV12-4 to TRBJ2-1, with TRBD1 identical over 7 bases. V dropped 3 bases and J dropped 2; count of bases not matched to a gene: 4. This CDR3 comprises 15 residues. The CDR3 coding sequence is TGTGCCAGCAGTTTTGGGCAGGGGGCCTACAATGAGCAGTTCTTC. Residues: CASSFGQGAYNEQFF.

J is TRBJ1-2 and V is TRBV29-1, with 7 bases fitting TRBD1. The CDR3 has 16 amino acids. CDR1 SQVTM and CDR2 ANQGSEA come from the germline V gene. V shed 6 bases, J shed 2 bases, and the junction held 15 bases outside the gene matches. The CDR3 reads CSVRKGQDNTNYGYTF. The CDR3 DNA reads as TGCAGCGTCCGAAAAGGACAGGACAATACCAACTATGGCTACACCTTC.

This clonotype was seen a handful of times. The V call is TRBV5-6, the J call TRBJ2-6, with TRBD2 identical over 8 bases. Germline trimming cut 0 bases from V and 2 bases from J; bases unmatched to any gene: 7. Germline V gives CDR1 SGHDT, CDR2 YYEEEE. This CDR3 has 18 residues. DNA for the CDR3: TGTGCCAGCAGCTTGGTTAGCGGGACTGCGGCTGGGGCCAACGTCCTGACTTTC. Its protein is CASSLVSGTAAGANVLTF.

This clonotype was seen more than once but under ten times. The chain has TRBV19 and TRBJ2-7; 8 nucleotides match TRBD1. Germline V lookup: CDR1 LNHDA, CDR2 SQIVND (reference sequence). The CDR3 loop spans 15 amino acids. V shed 5 bases, J shed 2 bases, and the junction held 8 bases outside the gene matches. The DNA for the CDR3 is TGTGCCAGTAGTTGGACAGGGACGTTCCCCTACGAGCAGTACTTC. Its protein is CASSWTGTFPYEQYF.